This T cell receptor beta chain comes out of a study of blood T cells in healthy people across ages. There are 14 residues in the CDR3. V gave up 6 bases and J gave up 8 bases, with 17 bases separating them. From germline, CDR1 is MNHEY and CDR2 SMNVEV (reference sequence). Findings and limits, study-wide: Older individuals had lower TCR beta diversity per million T cells (the decline was roughly linear).

A second PCR of roughly 7 to 11 cycles used a sample-barcoded 5' primer and a J-beta primer mix. A single record per CDR3 protein comes from TCRdb applying MiXCR to the 5' RACE reads. The sample comprises roughly 800,000 distinct CDR3 sequences, roughly 64% of which are singletons, and about 20% rests with the top ten. Worth noting for this clonotype: Its specificity is not known.

The receptor was isolated from a young man in good health. Material: blood. This sequence joins TRBV27 and TRBJ2-1; D possibly uses TRBD1 or TRBD2 (5 bases each). CDR3 nucleotide sequence: TGTGCCAGCAGCAGAGGGGCTACGGGCGATGAGCAGTTCTTC. This encodes CASSRGATGDEQFF.